The 26 T cell receptor beta chains presented below share a single source sample, sequenced in a study of T cell changes during pregnancy in multiple sclerosis. The method was immunoSEQ multiplex PCR; TCRdb's version includes in-frame clones alone and lacks a portion of them. The table has tens of thousands of clones, about 94% seen once. The sample consisted of peripheral blood, taken in the third trimester of pregnancy. The receptors originated from a female donor in good health, enrolled as a control in a pregnancy study.

This chain links TRBV10-3 with TRBJ1-1; D unresolved. V lost 2 bases to trimming and J lost 0 bases, with 7 bases between them. The CDR3 consists of 14 residues. The germline V gene has CDR1 ENHRY and CDR2 SYGVKD. The CDR3 protein is CAISEPQVNTEAFF. CDR3 nucleotides: TGTGCCATCAGTGAGCCCCAGGTGAACACTGAAGCTTTCTTT.

The J gene is TRBJ1-1, the V gene TRBV19; TRBD1 agrees at 7 bases. Per germline, CDR1 LNHDA and CDR2 SQIVND (reference sequence). With 4 bases clipped from V and 9 bases from J, the junction kept 2 bases outside the gene matches. This CDR3 has 11 amino acids. DNA of the CDR3: TGTGCCAGTAGTACGACAGGGCAAGCTTTCTTT. Protein: CASSTTGQAFF.

The rearrangement uses TRBV2 and TRBJ2-1; the match to TRBD2 covers 8 bases. V dropped 9 bases and J dropped 0; count of bases not matched to a gene: 7. In germline, CDR1 is SNHLY, CDR2 FYNNEI. This CDR3 has 15 residues. The CDR3: CASGGSGSSYNEQFF. The CDR3 DNA is TGTGCCAGTGGAGGGAGCGGGAGCTCCTACAATGAGCAGTTCTTC.

This clone was seen once. The chain combines TRBV7-8 with TRBJ2-1; the match to TRBD2 covers 7 bases. The CDR3 totals 15 residues. The germline CDR1 and CDR2 sequences are SGHVS and FQNEAQ. Trimming took 3 bases from V and 4 from J; bases not matched to a gene: 6. In nucleotides, the CDR3 is TGTGCCAGCAGCTTTTCCACGGGAGGTTACAATGAGCAGTTCTTC. Residues: CASSFSTGGYNEQFF.

This clone appeared a single time. The chain has TRBV11-2 and TRBJ2-3; D is undetermined. This CDR3 has 15 residues. Germline loops: CDR1 SGHAT, CDR2 FQNNGV. Trimming took 1 base from V and 7 from J, leaving 15 bases between them. CDR3 DNA: TGTGCCAGCAGCTTAGGTATTAGCTCCCGGAATACGCAGTATTTT. As protein: CASSLGISSRNTQYF.

The chain employs TRBV6-6 and TRBJ1-2; 7 bases line up with TRBD1. CDR1 MNHNY and CDR2 SVGAGI come from the germline V gene (reference sequence). The CDR3 has 14 amino acids. V gave up 4 bases and J gave up 5 bases; unmatched junction bases: 7. CDR3 region: CASSSYRGRYGYTF. CDR3 nucleotide sequence: TGTGCCAGCAGTTCTTACAGGGGCCGGTATGGCTACACCTTC.

The V call is TRBV9, the J call TRBJ1-5; maybe TRBD1 (5 bases). From germline, CDR1 is SGDLS and CDR2 YYNGEE. Trimming shortened V by 0 bases and J by 11 bases, and 12 bases separated the two germline ends. CDR3 size: 13 residues. The CDR3 DNA sequence: TGTGCCAGCAGCGTAGAAGGGGTAGGAGCCCAGCATTTT. It translates to CASSVEGVGAQHF.

The chain couples TRBV28 to TRBJ2-5; the match to TRBD1 covers 8 bases. CDR3 length equals 13 residues. Germline CDR1 and CDR2: MDHEN and SYDVKM. Unmatched junction bases numbered 2, after V lost 3 bases and J lost 5 bases. The CDR3 here is CASSFRDRETQYF. CDR3 DNA: TGTGCCAGCAGTTTTCGGGACAGGGAGACCCAGTACTTC.

In this sample, this clone turned up once. V and J are TRBV2 and TRBJ1-5; 7 positions match TRBD1. The V gene end was trimmed by 8 bases and the J gene end by 3 bases; junction bases not matched to a gene: 10. Germline V gene lookup returns CDR1 SNHLY and CDR2 FYNNEI. This CDR3 region has 15 residues. CDR3 residues: CASAKTGSPNQPQHF. The CDR3 DNA is TGTGCCAGCGCTAAGACAGGGAGTCCCAATCAGCCCCAGCATTTT.

V usage is TRBV19 and J usage is TRBJ2-6; D is possibly TRBD1 (6 bases). Per germline, CDR1 LNHDA and CDR2 SQIVND (reference sequence). Trimming took off 4 bases at V and 0 bases at J, with 16 bases between the two ends. The CDR3 sequence is 18 residues long. In DNA form, the CDR3 reads TGTGCCAGTAGTACTCGGGACATTTCGTACTCTGGGGCCAACGTCCTGACTTTC. It codes for CASSTRDISYSGANVLTF.

J is TRBJ1-5 and V is TRBV27; possible D gene TRBD1, 5 bases. Germline V gives CDR1 MNHEY, CDR2 SMNVEV (reference sequence). Trimming took 3 bases from V and 3 from J, leaving 9 bases between them. The CDR3 length is 14 residues. CDR3 in DNA: TGTGCCAGCAGTTTTTTAGGGGTCAATCAGCCCCAGCATTTT. Amino acids: CASSFLGVNQPQHF.

This clone was seen a single time. The rearrangement uses TRBV28 and TRBJ1-2; possibly TRBD1 for D (5 bases). Trimming took 4 bases from V and 8 from J, leaving 8 bases between them. Germline values: CDR1 MDHEN, CDR2 SYDVKM. The CDR3 runs to 11 residues. As DNA, the CDR3 is TGTGCCAGCAGTTCGACAGAAGGCTACACCTTC. Protein: CASSSTEGYTF.

In this sample, this clone turned up once. The rearrangement links TRBV7-2 to TRBJ2-3; possible D gene TRBD2, 6 bases. V shed 4 bases and J shed 4 bases, with 15 bases lying between them. Germline V gene lookup returns CDR1 SGHTA and CDR2 FQGNSA. The CDR3 runs 15 residues. The CDR3 DNA reads TGTGCCAGCAGCTCCCGAGGGGACTCCTCAGATACGCAGTATTTT. It translates to CASSSRGDSSDTQYF. Full variable domain (missing parts from reference TRBV7-2 and TRBJ2-3): GAGVSQSPSNKVTEKGKDVELRCDPISGHTALYWYRQSLGQGLEFLIYFQGNSAPDKSGLPSDRFSAERTGGSVSTLTIQRTQQEDSAVYLCASSSRGDSSDTQYFGPGTRLTVL.

This chain joins TRBV19 and TRBJ2-1, with 8 bases matching TRBD2. The CDR3 has 11 residues. J lost 13 bases, V lost 6 bases, and 5 bases had no gene match. Germline CDR1 and CDR2: LNHDA and SQIVND (reference sequence). The CDR3 here is CASSLAGGQFF. The CDR3 DNA reads as TGTGCCAGTAGCCTTGCGGGGGGACAGTTCTTC.

The chain carries TRBV4-1 and TRBJ1-1, with D tentatively TRBD1 (6 bases). This CDR3 spans 15 amino acids. Trimming removed 1 base at V and 0 bases at J, with 9 bases between. Germline CDR1 reads MGHRA; CDR2 reads YSYEKL. The CDR3 sequence: CASSQVGGLNTEAFF. DNA for the CDR3: TGCGCCAGCAGCCAAGTCGGGGGGCTGAACACTGAAGCTTTCTTT.

The V and J genes are TRBV29-1 and TRBJ1-2, with D tentatively TRBD1 (6 bases). The CDR3 loop spans 13 amino acids. In germline, CDR1 is SQVTM, CDR2 ANQGSEA. Trimming left V 4 bases short and J 4 bases short, with 13 bases between. This CDR3 reads CSVAWEGGYGYTF. CDR3 sequence (DNA): TGCAGCGTTGCCTGGGAGGGGGGCTATGGCTACACCTTC.

This clone was seen a single time. The chain couples TRBV28 to TRBJ2-1, with TRBD2 matching over 7 bases. In germline, CDR1 is MDHEN, CDR2 SYDVKM. The length of the CDR3 is 15 residues. Trimming took 8 bases from V and 1 from J; bases not matched to a gene: 8. CDR3 coding DNA: TGTGCCAGCCACTCTCAGCGGGATTCCTACAATGAGCAGTTCTTC. It encodes CASHSQRDSYNEQFF.

J is TRBJ2-2 and V is TRBV4-3, with a tentative D call TRBD2 (5 bases). Germline CDR1 and CDR2: LGHNA and YSLEER. This CDR3 contains 17 residues. V dropped 2 bases and J dropped 1 base, with 14 bases sitting between them. Here the CDR3 DNA reads TGCGCCAGCAGCCAAAGTCGGGATCGACTGAACACCGGGGAGCTGTTTTTT. Residues: CASSQSRDRLNTGELFF.

This chain connects TRBV11-2 to TRBJ2-5, with D tentatively TRBD2 (6 bases). The CDR3 covers 16 residues. V was shortened by 1 base and J by 7 bases, with 19 bases between the two germline ends. Germline loops: CDR1 SGHAT, CDR2 FQNNGV. In DNA form, the CDR3 reads TGTGCCAGCAGCTTAGTAGGACGGGGGACCGCGGGGACCCAGTACTTC. Amino acids: CASSLVGRGTAGTQYF.

The CDR3, as DNA: TGTGCCAGCAGAGGGACAGCTAACACTGAAGCTTTCTTT. Residues: CASRGTANTEAFF. V and J are TRBV6-5 and TRBJ1-1; 7 nucleotides line up with TRBD1. The V segment lost 6 bases and the J segment 2 bases; nucleotides outside the gene matches: 3. Germline CDR1 reads MNHEY; CDR2 reads SVGAGI. This CDR3 is built from 13 residues.

This clone was detected only once. The CDR3 nucleotides are TGTGCCAGTAGTAGCGGGACCGAGGGCATTCAGTACTTC. Translated, it gives CASSSGTEGIQYF. The chain combines TRBV19 with TRBJ2-4; tentative D call: TRBD2 (6 bases). Germline loops: CDR1 LNHDA, CDR2 SQIVND (reference sequence). The ends were cut back, 4 bases at V and 9 bases at J, with 13 bases in the middle. The CDR3 has 13 amino acids.

The J gene is TRBJ1-1, the V gene TRBV7-9; D may be TRBD1 (6 bases). CDR1 and CDR2 from the germline V gene are SEHNR and FQNEAQ (reference sequence). The CDR3 extends over 16 amino acids. Trimming removed 3 bases at V and 1 base at J, with 15 bases between. The chain's CDR3 is CASSFLFGTPNTEAFF. In DNA form, the CDR3 reads TGTGCCAGCAGCTTCCTCTTCGGGACACCGAACACTGAAGCTTTCTTT.

The V gene is TRBV7-8, the J gene TRBJ1-2; 10 bases align to TRBD1. Unmatched junction bases numbered 7, after V lost 5 bases and J lost 4 bases. There are 15 residues in the CDR3. From germline, CDR1 is SGHVS and CDR2 FQNEAQ. The CDR3 nucleotides are TGTGCCAGCAGCCTCCGGGACAGGGGAGGCTATGGCTACACCTTC. Residues: CASSLRDRGGYGYTF. Looking up the rest from reference TRBV7-8 and TRBJ1-2 gives the full variable domain: GAGVSQSPRYKVAKRGQDVALRCDPISGHVSLFWYQQALGQGPEFLTYFQNEAQLDKSGLPSDRFFAERPEGSVSTLKIQRTQQEDSAVYLCASSLRDRGGYGYTFGSGTRLTVV.

The V call is TRBV14, the J call TRBJ1-2; D may be TRBD1 (6 bases). The CDR3 consists of 15 residues. With 6 bases removed from V and 5 bases from J, the gap between germline ends came to 19 bases. The germline gives CDR1 SGHDN, CDR2 FVKESK. In DNA, the CDR3 is TGTGCCAGCAGTTCCTTCAGGGGCGGGTGGTATGGCTACACCTTC. Its translation is CASSSFRGGWYGYTF.

V gene TRBV28 combines with J gene TRBJ1-2, with 7 bases aligning to TRBD1. Germline lookup yields CDR1 MDHEN and CDR2 SYDVKM. V was clipped by 3 bases and J by 5 bases; unmatched bases: 3. The CDR3 is made up of 13 amino acids. This CDR3 is CASSLDRSYGYTF. CDR3 DNA: TGTGCCAGCAGTTTGGACAGGAGTTATGGCTACACCTTC.

V and J are TRBV10-2 and TRBJ2-2; D might be TRBD1 (5 bases). This CDR3 has 11 amino acids. The V gene's germline CDR1 is WSHSY and CDR2 SAAADI. V dropped 8 bases and J dropped 5 bases, with 6 bases sitting between them. As DNA, the CDR3 is TGCGCCAGCTCAGGGACCGGGGAGCTGTTTTTT. Amino acid sequence: CASSGTGELFF.